What follows are 10 T cell receptor beta chains derived from one specimen sequenced in a study of low-dose radiotherapy and immunotherapy resistance in tumors (dated by TCRdb to the early 2020s). The sequencing machine was an Illumina MiniSeq. Superscript III and a set of TRAV- and TRBV-specific primers were used to synthesize first-strand cDNA, so that both TCRalpha and TCRbeta chains were covered. A roughly 21-cycle PCR with Phusion amplified the TCRs, pairing a constant-region primer with the adapter that was attached to the V primers. In-frame beta chains were kept once TCRdb had trimmed the public reads at Q25 with fastp and called clones with MiXCR. Rows with one shared CDR3 protein collapse into an entry with the most common genes and DNA. The sample yields 85,000 to 100,000 distinct CDR3 sequences; under 9.5% were counted once. Roughly 1% of the sample comes from the top ten. The meaning of the sample's time point label: before trial treatment.

This sample comprised PBMCs, obtained before treatment. These receptors all come from a male donor with prostate cancer.

This clonotype was counted many times. V usage is TRBV4-3 and J usage is TRBJ2-1, with D perhaps matching TRBD1 (5 bases). The CDR3 has 13 amino acids. With 0 bases removed from V and 8 bases from J, the gap between germline ends came to 8 bases. CDR1 and CDR2 from the germline V gene are LGHNA and YSLEER. The chain's CDR3 is CASSQDFRDEQFF. The CDR3 DNA reads as TGCGCCAGCAGCCAAGATTTCAGGGATGAGCAGTTCTTC.

This clonotype has a count of ten or more. The rearrangement joins TRBV3-1 to TRBJ1-5; D remains ambiguous. This CDR3 comprises 13 residues. V lost 4 bases and J lost 1, with 5 bases in between. From germline, CDR1 is LGHDT and CDR2 YNNKEL (reference sequence). In DNA form, the CDR3 reads TGTGCCAGCAGCCTTGAGAGCAATCAGCCCCAGCATTTT. It specifies CASSLESNQPQHF.

This clonotype appeared many times. The chain carries TRBV24-1 and TRBJ2-2; D gene uncertain. The CDR3 spans 15 residues. The germline V gene has CDR1 KGHDR and CDR2 SFDVKD. The germline V and J ends were trimmed by 1 base and 4 bases, with 9 bases remaining between them. Here the CDR3 reads CATSDFGAGTGELFF. The CDR3 DNA reads TGTGCCACCAGTGATTTCGGAGCCGGCACCGGGGAGCTGTTTTTT.

This clonotype was seen repeatedly, ten times or more. This chain uses TRBV28 with TRBJ1-5; tentative D call: TRBD1 (5 bases). CDR1 and CDR2 (germline): MDHEN, SYDVKM. The CDR3 has 14 residues. V lost 7 bases, J lost 3 bases, and 13 bases lay in between. The CDR3 spells CASTSGGTNQPQHF. In nucleotides, the CDR3 is TGTGCCAGCACCTCGGGGGGAACCAATCAGCCCCAGCATTTT.

Notes on this clonotype: A much larger clone differs from this one at a single base, so this may be a read error. The V and J genes are TRBV7-6 and TRBJ2-1, with D hard to call. V lost 1 base to trimming and J lost 10 bases, with 14 bases between them. This CDR3 has 14 residues. Per the germline V gene, CDR1 is SGHVS and CDR2 is FNYEAQ. The CDR3 DNA reads as TGTGCCAGCAGCTTAGACCCACAGAGCTACGAGCAGTTCTTC. It specifies CASSLDPQSYEQFF.

Ten or more counts support this clonotype. This chain uses TRBV6-5 with TRBJ1-5; 7 bases are a match to TRBD1. The CDR3 loop spans 17 amino acids. V was clipped by 5 bases and J by 1 base; unmatched bases: 11. In germline, CDR1 is MNHEY, CDR2 SVGAGI. The DNA for the CDR3 is TGTGCCAGCAGTCCGGGACCCCACAGGGGCAGCAATCAGCCCCAGCATTTT. Translation: CASSPGPHRGSNQPQHF.

This clonotype was seen repeatedly, ten times or more. The chain links TRBV27 to TRBJ1-4; 8 bases are a match to TRBD1. This CDR3 contains 17 residues. V shed 5 bases, J shed 8 bases, and the junction held 16 bases outside the gene matches. CDR1 is MNHEY and CDR2 is SMNVEV in the germline V gene (reference sequence). In DNA, the CDR3 is TGTGCCAGCAGTCACTCAGGACGCAGGGGGCAAGGAGAAAAACTGTTTTTT. Protein sequence: CASSHSGRRGQGEKLFF.

This sequence joins TRBV20-1 and TRBJ2-5, with 9 bases identical to TRBD1. The CDR3 consists of 14 residues. V was clipped by 5 bases and J by 2 bases; unmatched bases: 6. CDR1 is DFQATT and CDR2 is SNEGSKA in the germline V gene (reference sequence). CDR3 sequence reads: CSAAPGTGQETQYF. CDR3 DNA: TGCAGTGCTGCCCCCGGGACAGGGCAAGAGACCCAGTACTTC.

This clonotype has a count of ten or more. The DNA of the CDR3 is TGTGCCAGCAGCTTATTGGACGCTGCGAACACCGGGGAGCTGTTTTTT. Amino acid sequence: CASSLLDAANTGELFF. This chain uses TRBV7-2 with TRBJ2-2, with D uncertain. This CDR3 is 16 amino acids long. With 2 bases removed from V and 0 bases from J, the gap between germline ends came to 10 bases. The germline gives CDR1 SGHTA, CDR2 FQGNSA.

This clonotype was counted ten times or more. This rearrangement joins TRBV5-5 to TRBJ2-7; no definite D call. The CDR3 extends over 13 amino acids. V lost 4 bases and J 9 bases, leaving 17 bases between the germline ends. The V gene's germline CDR1 is SGHKS and CDR2 YYEKEE (reference sequence). The chain's CDR3 is CASSPDPGNAQYF. The CDR3 DNA reads as TGTGCCAGCAGCCCGGACCCCGGAAACGCGCAGTACTTC.